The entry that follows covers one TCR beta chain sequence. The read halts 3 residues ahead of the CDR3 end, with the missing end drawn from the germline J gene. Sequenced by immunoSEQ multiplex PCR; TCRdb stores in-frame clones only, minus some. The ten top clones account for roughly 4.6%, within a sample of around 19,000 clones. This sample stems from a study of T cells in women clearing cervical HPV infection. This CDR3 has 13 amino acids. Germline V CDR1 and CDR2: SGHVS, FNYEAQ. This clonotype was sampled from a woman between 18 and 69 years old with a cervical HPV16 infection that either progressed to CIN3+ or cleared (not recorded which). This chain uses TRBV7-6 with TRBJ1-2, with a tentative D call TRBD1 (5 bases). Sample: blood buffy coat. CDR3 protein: CASEAGTDNDYTF. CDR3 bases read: TGTGCCAGCGAAGCGGGGACCGACAATGAC.